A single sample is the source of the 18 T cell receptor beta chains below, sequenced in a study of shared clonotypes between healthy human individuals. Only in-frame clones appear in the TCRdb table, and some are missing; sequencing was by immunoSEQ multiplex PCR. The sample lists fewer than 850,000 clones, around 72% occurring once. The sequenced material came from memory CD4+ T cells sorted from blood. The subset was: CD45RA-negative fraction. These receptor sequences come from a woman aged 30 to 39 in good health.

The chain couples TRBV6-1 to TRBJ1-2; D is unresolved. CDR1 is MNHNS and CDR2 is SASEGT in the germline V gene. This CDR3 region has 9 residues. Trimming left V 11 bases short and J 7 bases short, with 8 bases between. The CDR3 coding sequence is TGTGCCCGCGCCTCTGGCTACACCTTC. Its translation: CARASGYTF.

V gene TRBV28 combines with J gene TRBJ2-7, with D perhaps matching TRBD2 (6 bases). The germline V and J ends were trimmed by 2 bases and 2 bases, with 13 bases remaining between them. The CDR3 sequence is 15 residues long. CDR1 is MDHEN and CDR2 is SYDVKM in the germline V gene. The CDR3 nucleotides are TGTGCCAGCAGTTTAATGGGGACTGAACCCTACGAGCAGTACTTC. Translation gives CASSLMGTEPYEQYF.

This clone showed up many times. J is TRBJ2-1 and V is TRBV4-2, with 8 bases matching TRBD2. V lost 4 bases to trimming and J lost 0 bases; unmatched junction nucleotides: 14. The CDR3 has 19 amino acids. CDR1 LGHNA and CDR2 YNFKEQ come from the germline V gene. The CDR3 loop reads CASSPSGAGAPSSYNEQFF. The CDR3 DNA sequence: TGTGCCAGCAGCCCCAGTGGAGCGGGAGCCCCGAGCTCCTACAATGAGCAGTTCTTC.

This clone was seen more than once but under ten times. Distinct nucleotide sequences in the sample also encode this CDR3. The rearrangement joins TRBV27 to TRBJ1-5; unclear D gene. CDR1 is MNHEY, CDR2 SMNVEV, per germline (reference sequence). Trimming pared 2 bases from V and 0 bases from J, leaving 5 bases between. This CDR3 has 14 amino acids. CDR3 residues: CASSLRSSNQPQHF. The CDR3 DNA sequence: TGTGCCAGCAGTTTAAGATCTAGCAATCAGCCCCAGCATTTT.

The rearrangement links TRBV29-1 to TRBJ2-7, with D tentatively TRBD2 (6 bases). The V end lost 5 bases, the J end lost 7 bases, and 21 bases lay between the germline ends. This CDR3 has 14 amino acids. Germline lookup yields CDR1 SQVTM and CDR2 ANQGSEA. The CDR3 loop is CSVQPVGGALEQYF. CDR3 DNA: TGCAGCGTTCAACCAGTGGGGGGAGCTTTGGAGCAGTACTTC.

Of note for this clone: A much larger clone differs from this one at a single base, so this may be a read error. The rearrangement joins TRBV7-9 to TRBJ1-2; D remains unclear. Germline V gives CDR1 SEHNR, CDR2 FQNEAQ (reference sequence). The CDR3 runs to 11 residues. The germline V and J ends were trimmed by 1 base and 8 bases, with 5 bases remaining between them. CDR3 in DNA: TGTGCCAGCAGCTTAGGGACCGGCTACACCTTC. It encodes CASSLGTGYTF.

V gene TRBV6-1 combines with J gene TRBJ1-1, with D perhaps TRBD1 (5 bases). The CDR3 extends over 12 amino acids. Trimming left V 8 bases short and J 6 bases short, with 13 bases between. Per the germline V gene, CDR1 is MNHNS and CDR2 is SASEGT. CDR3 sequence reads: CASGDRGAEAFF. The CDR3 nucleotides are TGTGCCAGCGGAGACAGAGGCGCTGAAGCTTTCTTT.

In DNA form, the CDR3 reads TGTGCCTGGAGTAGGGGAAGTAACATTCAGTACTTC. It yields the protein CAWSRGSNIQYF. The V gene is TRBV30, the J gene TRBJ2-4, with D tentatively TRBD1 (5 bases). Germline CDR1 reads GTSNPN; CDR2 reads SVGIG (reference sequence). This CDR3 has 12 residues. V was trimmed by 2 bases and J by 7 bases, leaving 9 bases between them.

In DNA, the CDR3 is TGTGCCAGCAGCCAAGACCCGACAGGGCTTGGAGCTAACTATGGCTACACCTTC. Translating gives CASSQDPTGLGANYGYTF. The V and J genes are TRBV9 and TRBJ1-2; 7 bases fit TRBD1. The length of the CDR3 is 18 residues. The junction had 15 bases not matched to a gene; V was cut back by 4 bases and J by 0 bases. Germline CDR1 is SGDLS and CDR2 is YYNGEE.

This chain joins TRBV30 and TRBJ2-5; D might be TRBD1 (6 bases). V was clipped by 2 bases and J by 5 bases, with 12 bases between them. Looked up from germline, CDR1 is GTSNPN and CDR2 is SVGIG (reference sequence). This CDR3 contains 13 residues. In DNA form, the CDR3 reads TGTGCCTGGAGTTCACAGGGAGAGGAGACCCAGTACTTC. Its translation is CAWSSQGEETQYF.

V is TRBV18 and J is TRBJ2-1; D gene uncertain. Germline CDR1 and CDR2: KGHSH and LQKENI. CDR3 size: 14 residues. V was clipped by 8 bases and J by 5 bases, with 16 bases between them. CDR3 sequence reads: CASTPLETNNEQFF. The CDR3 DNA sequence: TGTGCCAGCACCCCTCTAGAGACCAACAATGAGCAGTTCTTC.

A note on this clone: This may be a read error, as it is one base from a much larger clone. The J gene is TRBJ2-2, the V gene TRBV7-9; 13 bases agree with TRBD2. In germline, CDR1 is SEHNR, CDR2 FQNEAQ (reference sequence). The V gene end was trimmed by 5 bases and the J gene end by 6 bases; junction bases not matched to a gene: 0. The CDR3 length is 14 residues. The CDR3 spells CASSGLAGAGELFF. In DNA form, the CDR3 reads TGTGCCAGCAGCGGACTAGCGGGAGCCGGGGAGCTGTTTTTT.

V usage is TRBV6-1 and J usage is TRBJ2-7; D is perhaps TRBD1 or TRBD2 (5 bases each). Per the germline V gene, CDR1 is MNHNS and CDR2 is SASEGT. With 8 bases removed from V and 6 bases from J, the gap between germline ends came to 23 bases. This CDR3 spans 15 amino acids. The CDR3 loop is CASSKLKGDLGEQYF. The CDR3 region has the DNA TGTGCCAGCTCTAAATTGAAAGGGGACCTAGGCGAGCAGTACTTC.

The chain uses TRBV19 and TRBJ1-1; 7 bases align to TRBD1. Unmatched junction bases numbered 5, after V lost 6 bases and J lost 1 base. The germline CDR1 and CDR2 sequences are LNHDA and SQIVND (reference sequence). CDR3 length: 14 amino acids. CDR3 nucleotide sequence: TGTGCCAGTAGCAGAGACAGGGCGAACACTGAAGCTTTCTTT. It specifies CASSRDRANTEAFF.

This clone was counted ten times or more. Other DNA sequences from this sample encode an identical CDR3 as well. The DNA for the CDR3 is TGTGCCAGCAGTGACAGGGGAAATAACTATGGCTACACCTTC. It codes for CASSDRGNNYGYTF. The chain employs TRBV2 and TRBJ1-2; weak D call: TRBD1 (6 bases). In germline, CDR1 is SNHLY, CDR2 FYNNEI. V lost 3 bases and J 1 base, leaving 9 bases between the germline ends. The CDR3 is made up of 14 amino acids.

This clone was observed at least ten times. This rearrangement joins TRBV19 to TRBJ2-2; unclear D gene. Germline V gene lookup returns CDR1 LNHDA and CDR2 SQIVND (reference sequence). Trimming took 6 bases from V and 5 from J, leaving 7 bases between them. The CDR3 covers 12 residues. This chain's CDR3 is CASRPLTGELFF. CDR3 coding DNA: TGTGCCAGTAGGCCGTTGACCGGGGAGCTGTTTTTT.

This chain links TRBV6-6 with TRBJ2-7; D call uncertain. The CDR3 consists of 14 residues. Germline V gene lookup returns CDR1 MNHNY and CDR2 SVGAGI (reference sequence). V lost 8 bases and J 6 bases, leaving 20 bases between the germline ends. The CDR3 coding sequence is TGTGCCAGCGGATCGGTGGGAAAGCCCTCCGAGCAGTACTTC. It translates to CASGSVGKPSEQYF.

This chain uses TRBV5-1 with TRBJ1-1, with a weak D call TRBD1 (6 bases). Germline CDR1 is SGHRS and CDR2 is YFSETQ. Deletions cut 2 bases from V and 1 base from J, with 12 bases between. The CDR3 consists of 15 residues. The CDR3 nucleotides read TGCGCCAGCAGCTTATCGGGACAACAGAACACTGAAGCTTTCTTT. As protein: CASSLSGQQNTEAFF.